This TCR beta chain derives from a study of PD-1 blockade in classical Hodgkin lymphoma. Findings of the study overall: Possible causes of repertoire differences, disease activity or prior therapy, remain undefined. Baseline TCR diversity was reportedly lower in newly diagnosed patients than healthy donors.

Germline V gene data show CDR1 as KGHSH and CDR2 as LQKENI. The trim removed 4 bases at V and 5 bases at J, leaving 3 bases unmatched. This CDR3 is 13 amino acids long. About this clone itself: Antigen: not known.

Each of the patients experienced relapse following autologous stem cell transplantation, and their brentuximab vedotin exposure differed. Repertoires were generated with immunoSEQ multiplex PCR, while TCRdb's copy carries only in-frame clones and drops some. The sample carries 20,000 to 30,000 clones, 69% recorded once. Material: peripheral blood mononuclear cells (PBMCs), obtained at baseline. The chain has TRBV18 and TRBJ1-1; 8 nucleotides align to TRBD1. The TCR comes from a human donor with classical Hodgkin lymphoma. The DNA of the CDR3 is TGTGCCAGCTCACAACACAGGGGGACTGAAGCTTTCTTT. Its protein is CASSQHRGTEAFF. The whole variable domain, remainder taken from reference TRBV18 and TRBJ1-1, is NAGVMQNPRHLVRRRGQEARLRCSPMKGHSHVYWYRQLPEEGLKFMVYLQKENIIDESGMPKERFSAEFPKEGPSILRIQQVVRGDSAAYFCASSQHRGTEAFFGQGTRLTVV.